The 7 T cell receptor beta chains below come from one sample, sequenced in a study of cytomegalovirus exposure and HLA in healthy donors (TCRdb year 2017). Library preparation used the immunoSEQ multiplex PCR assay. For the multiplex PCR, a mixture combining 60 forward primers for TCR Vbeta segments and 13 reverse primers for TCR Jbeta segments was used. TCRdb retrieved this table from immuneACCESS and kept in-frame rearrangements only. Not all clones are present; in checked studies, unresolved V genes account for under half, and no reason is known for the remainder. The sample data list more than 90,000 clones, and roughly 80% of these were observed just once. Together, the top ten hold 4.5% to 5% of the sample. The sequencing input was PBMCs. The receptor set was obtained from a man aged 50 or older in good health and CMV-seropositive.

V is TRBV5-4 and J is TRBJ2-3, with 8 bases that match TRBD2. Germline CDR1 and CDR2: SGHNT and YYREEE (reference sequence). This CDR3 contains 15 residues. V lost 2 bases and J lost 4; bases outside the gene matches: 6. The CDR3 bases are TGTGCCAGCAGCTTAGGCAACGGGGGGGCAGATACGCAGTATTTT. Its protein product is CASSLGNGGADTQYF. Supplemented by reference TRBV5-4 and TRBJ2-3, the full variable domain reads ETGVTQSPTHLIKTRGQQVTLRCSSQSGHNTVSWYQQALGQGPQFIFQYYREEENGRGNFPPRFSGLQFPNYSSELNVNALELDDSALYLCASSLGNGGADTQYFGPGTRLTVL.

This clone has only a few counts. The CDR3 reads CASSEMGSEQYF. CDR3 DNA: TGCGCCAGCAGCGAGATGGGGAGCGAGCAGTACTTC. This sequence joins TRBV10-2 and TRBJ2-7; maybe TRBD2 (5 bases). CDR3 length: 12 residues. The germline V gene has CDR1 WSHSY and CDR2 SAAADI. Trimming left V 6 bases short and J 6 bases short, with 12 bases between.

This rearrangement joins TRBV28 to TRBJ2-7, with D possibly TRBD1 on 6 matching bases. CDR3 length equals 12 residues. The germline V gene encodes CDR1 MDHEN and CDR2 SYDVKM. The V gene lost 2 bases and the J gene lost 5 bases, with 7 bases spanning the gap. CDR3 nucleotides: TGTGCCAGCAGTTTAAACAGGGACGAGCAGTACTTC. It is translated as CASSLNRDEQYF.

The table lists this clone with a few counts. The chain has TRBV2 and TRBJ2-5; 7 bases match TRBD1. Germline V gene lookup returns CDR1 SNHLY and CDR2 FYNNEI. CDR3 length: 14 amino acids. With 4 bases clipped from V and 7 bases from J, the junction kept 9 bases outside the gene matches. The CDR3 sequence: CASSGQGPRGTQYF. In nucleotides, the CDR3 is TGTGCCAGCAGTGGACAGGGCCCGAGGGGGACCCAGTACTTC.

This chain uses TRBV2 with TRBJ2-1; 8 bases are shared with TRBD2. Trimming took 6 bases from V and 2 from J; bases not matched to a gene: 12. Germline V gene data show CDR1 as SNHLY and CDR2 as FYNNEI. The CDR3 length is 17 residues. The CDR3 reads CASSDAWASGPYNEQFF. The DNA of the CDR3 is TGTGCCAGCAGCGACGCGTGGGCTAGCGGGCCCTACAATGAGCAGTTCTTC.

This sequence joins TRBV7-2 and TRBJ2-5; 14 bases agree with TRBD2. The germline gives CDR1 SGHTA, CDR2 FQGNSA. V was clipped by 4 bases and J by 4 bases; unmatched bases: 8. CDR3 length: 17 amino acids. In nucleotides, the CDR3 is TGTGCCAGCAGCTCGGGACTAGCGGGAGTTTCTCGAGAGACCCAGTACTTC. This encodes CASSSGLAGVSRETQYF.

This chain connects TRBV5-1 to TRBJ2-7, with D unclear. Germline CDR1 is SGHRS and CDR2 is YFSETQ. CDR3 length: 13 amino acids. V was shortened by 3 bases and J by 5 bases, with 12 bases between the two germline ends. The CDR3 spells CASSSQVYNEQYF. In nucleotides, the CDR3 is TGCGCCAGCAGCTCCCAGGTATATAACGAGCAGTACTTC.